The next 15 T cell receptor beta chains were all read from a single sample in a study of Ad26.COV2.S vaccination and SARS-CoV-2 variants. The treatment denotes: some 20 received Ad26.COV2.S at low or high dose, single or two shots; 5 received placebo; per-sample allocation not given. On day 63 after the first injection, vaccine and placebo recipients gave samples. Clones were sequenced by immunoSEQ multiplex PCR, and TCRdb holds only the in-frame ones, with some missing. The sample gives about 320,000 clones, around four fifths of which show up once; 2% to 2.5% is in the top ten. Specimen: peripheral blood, collected in a trial of Ad26.COV2.S vaccine versus placebo. These TCRs come from a person between 18 and 65 years old who received the Ad26.COV2.S COVID-19 vaccine or a placebo.

This sequence joins TRBV2 and TRBJ1-2; D is undetermined. The CDR3 length is 15 residues. Deletions cut 3 bases from V and 8 bases from J, with 19 bases between. Germline CDR1 SNHLY, CDR2 FYNNEI. The CDR3 is CASSENWAALGGYTF. The CDR3 DNA sequence: TGTGCCAGCAGTGAGAACTGGGCTGCCCTTGGGGGCTACACCTTC. The complete variable domain, with remaining parts taken from reference TRBV2 and TRBJ1-2, reads EPEVTQTPSHQVTQMGQEVILRCVPISNHLYFYWYRQILGQKVEFLVSFYNNEISEKSEIFDDQFSVERPDGSNFTLKIRSTKLEDSAMYFCASSENWAALGGYTFGSGTRLTVV.

The V call is TRBV15, the J call TRBJ2-3; D might be TRBD2 (5 bases). There are 16 residues in the CDR3. The germline CDR1 and CDR2 sequences are LNHNV and YYDKDF (reference sequence). Trimming left V 1 base short and J 2 bases short, with 13 bases between. The CDR3 spells CATSRAALGDTDTQYF. CDR3 nucleotide sequence: TGTGCCACCAGCAGAGCTGCACTCGGGGACACAGATACGCAGTATTTT.

CDR3 protein: CSVVSGQPYNEQYF. In nucleotides, the CDR3 is TGCAGCGTTGTCTCGGGACAGCCTTACAACGAGCAGTACTTC. J is TRBJ2-7 and V is TRBV29-1; the match to TRBD1 covers 7 bases. The V gene end was trimmed by 4 bases and the J gene end by 5 bases; junction bases not matched to a gene: 11. The CDR3 consists of 14 residues. In germline, CDR1 is SQVTM, CDR2 ANQGSEA.

This clone has only one observation. The V and J genes are TRBV19 and TRBJ1-1; 8 nucleotides line up with TRBD1. Germline V gives CDR1 LNHDA, CDR2 SQIVND (reference sequence). The CDR3 is 16 residues long. With 5 bases clipped from V and 7 bases from J, the junction kept 15 bases outside the gene matches. The CDR3 spells CASSPEGRQGRGEAFF. The CDR3 DNA sequence: TGTGCCAGTAGTCCTGAGGGCCGACAGGGGCGGGGTGAAGCTTTCTTT.

The chain joins TRBV7-9 to TRBJ2-1; 13 positions match TRBD2. The CDR3 is 17 residues long. Germline assignment: CDR1 SEHNR and CDR2 FQNEAQ (reference sequence). V trimming: 2 bases; J trimming: 6 bases; junction bases outside the gene matches: 7. CDR3 nucleotides: TGTGCCAGCAGCTTAACCACTAGCGGGGGGGCTCCCAATGAGCAGTTCTTC. It translates to CASSLTTSGGAPNEQFF.

The chain links TRBV15 to TRBJ1-2; the D gene is possibly TRBD1 (6 bases). Trimming left V 2 bases short and J 2 bases short, with 18 bases between. CDR3 size: 17 residues. CDR1 is LNHNV, CDR2 YYDKDF, per germline (reference sequence). The CDR3 DNA is TGTGCCACCAGCAGAAACCCAACAGGGTCATCAAACTATGGCTACACCTTC. It encodes CATSRNPTGSSNYGYTF.

This rearrangement joins TRBV7-6 to TRBJ1-4, with a weak D call TRBD1 (6 bases). V shed 2 bases and J shed 4 bases, with 17 bases lying between them. The CDR3 is 17 amino acids. CDR1 is SGHVS, CDR2 FNYEAQ, per germline. CDR3: CASSLIPGGRGNEKLFF. CDR3 nucleotide sequence: TGTGCCAGCAGCTTAATTCCTGGGGGCCGTGGTAATGAAAAACTGTTTTTT.

The chain has TRBV3-1 (or the pseudogene TRBV3-2) and TRBJ1-4; possibly TRBD1 for D (6 bases). This CDR3 region has 12 residues. The ends were cut back, 0 bases at V and 14 bases at J, with 10 bases in the middle. Per germline, CDR1 LGHDT and CDR2 YNNKEL (reference sequence). The CDR3 coding sequence is TGTGCCAGCAGCCAAGAGGGGGCCCGTCTGTTTTTT. Residues: CASSQEGARLFF.

V gene TRBV15 combines with J gene TRBJ1-2; D is uncertain. CDR1 is LNHNV and CDR2 is YYDKDF in the germline V gene (reference sequence). Trimming pared 0 bases from V and 8 bases from J, leaving 10 bases between. The CDR3 sequence is 13 residues long. This chain's CDR3 is CATSRDIYSGYTF. The CDR3, as DNA: TGTGCCACCAGCAGAGATATCTACTCCGGCTACACCTTC.

The V and J genes are TRBV4-2 and TRBJ2-7, with unresolved D. Deletions cut 4 bases from V and 3 bases from J, with 16 bases between. There are 15 residues in the CDR3. Germline V gene data show CDR1 as LGHNA and CDR2 as YNFKEQ. This CDR3 reads CASSPDPVGFYEQYF. For the CDR3, the DNA is TGTGCCAGCAGCCCGGACCCGGTGGGTTTCTACGAGCAGTACTTC.

This chain uses TRBV4-2 with TRBJ1-5; the D is unclear. V was trimmed by 2 bases and J by 1 base, leaving 15 bases between them. The CDR3 covers 17 residues. Germline lookup yields CDR1 LGHNA and CDR2 YNFKEQ. CDR3 sequence reads: CASSQFLESASNQPQHF. In DNA form, the CDR3 reads TGTGCCAGCAGCCAATTTTTAGAGTCGGCAAGCAATCAGCCCCAGCATTTT.

The chain recombines TRBV11-2 with TRBJ2-7; D perhaps matches TRBD2 (5 bases). CDR1 and CDR2 (germline): SGHAT, FQNNGV. Trimming took off 4 bases at V and 3 bases at J, with 10 bases between the two ends. The CDR3 spans 13 residues. CDR3 region: CASSSPSNYEQYF. The CDR3 DNA reads as TGTGCCAGCAGCTCCCCTAGCAACTACGAGCAGTACTTC.

This clone was picked up one time. The gene calls are TRBV28 and TRBJ2-7, with 8 positions matching TRBD1. The length of the CDR3 is 13 residues. V lost 4 bases and J lost 5; bases outside the gene matches: 4. Germline-derived CDR1 and CDR2 are MDHEN and SYDVKM. This chain's CDR3 is CASSSGTGNEQYF. The CDR3 DNA follows: TGTGCCAGCAGTTCAGGGACAGGTAACGAGCAGTACTTC.

This chain uses TRBV5-1 with TRBJ2-2; TRBD1 agrees at 8 bases. Trimming removed 3 bases from V and 1 base from J; junction bases left unmatched: 5. Per the germline V gene, CDR1 is SGHRS and CDR2 is YFSETQ. This CDR3 is 16 amino acids long. As DNA, the CDR3 is TGCGCCAGCAGCTGGGCCGGACAGGGGAACACCGGGGAGCTGTTTTTT. This sequence encodes CASSWAGQGNTGELFF.

This sequence joins TRBV4-1 and TRBJ2-1, with 7 bases matching TRBD1. Germline trimming cut 4 bases from V and 4 bases from J; bases unmatched to any gene: 10. CDR1 is MGHRA and CDR2 is YSYEKL in the germline V gene. This CDR3 has 16 amino acids. CDR3 DNA: TGCGCCAGCAGCCCCCCTTTGAGGGGGCGGTACAATGAGCAGTTCTTC. It codes for CASSPPLRGRYNEQFF.